One and the same sample provided the 21 T cell receptor beta chains below, sequenced in a study of T cell responses to AZD1222 COVID-19 vaccine. Libraries were prepared by immunoSEQ multiplex PCR; TCRdb keeps only in-frame clonotypes and omits some of them. Of 90,000 to 110,000 clones in the sample, around 90% are singletons; the top ten hold over 10%. Material: peripheral blood, obtained on day 0 of MenACWY control vaccination. Receptors originate from an adult in good health.

The genes are TRBV7-3 and TRBJ1-1; the D gene is possibly TRBD1 (5 bases). The CDR3 contains 15 residues. Germline lookup yields CDR1 SGHTA and CDR2 FQGTGA. Trimming cost V 0 bases and J 4 bases, with 12 bases left between them. CDR3: CASSLTLAGPTEAFF. Written as DNA, the CDR3 is TGTGCCAGCAGCTTAACGTTAGCGGGGCCCACTGAAGCTTTCTTT.

This chain joins TRBV28 and TRBJ1-1; D is possibly TRBD1 (6 bases). V lost 4 bases to trimming and J lost 4 bases, with 10 bases between them. The CDR3 spans 13 residues. CDR1 and CDR2 from the germline V gene are MDHEN and SYDVKM. CDR3 residues: CASSSGEATEAFF. In nucleotides, the CDR3 is TGTGCCAGCAGTTCAGGGGAGGCCACTGAAGCTTTCTTT.

This clone was seen just once. The J gene is TRBJ1-2, the V gene TRBV19, with unresolved D. This CDR3 comprises 15 residues. CDR1 and CDR2 from the germline V gene are LNHDA and SQIVND (reference sequence). The V gene lost 9 bases and the J gene lost 3 bases, with 20 bases spanning the gap. CDR3: CASPRPTEADYGYTF. The CDR3 DNA is TGTGCCAGCCCCCGACCCACAGAGGCGGACTATGGCTACACCTTC.

This chain connects TRBV7-2 to TRBJ1-5; possibly TRBD1 for D (6 bases). Germline CDR1 and CDR2: SGHTA and FQGNSA. Trimming removed 0 bases at V and 1 base at J, with 7 bases between. This CDR3 is 15 amino acids long. CDR3 in DNA: TGTGCCAGCAGCTTAGCACAGGGAAGCAATCAGCCCCAGCATTTT. Translated: CASSLAQGSNQPQHF.

The chain joins TRBV9 to TRBJ1-4; D not resolved. The germline V and J ends were trimmed by 2 bases and 8 bases, with 16 bases remaining between them. This CDR3 comprises 15 residues. Germline CDR1 is SGDLS and CDR2 is YYNGEE. CDR3 amino acids: CASSVRGGSEEKLFF. In nucleotides, the CDR3 is TGTGCCAGCAGCGTGCGTGGAGGGTCAGAAGAAAAACTGTTTTTT. The variable domain in full, with the rest retrieved from reference TRBV9 and TRBJ1-4, is DSGVTQTPKHLITATGQRVTLRCSPRSGDLSVYWYQQSLDQGLQFLIQYYNGEERAKGNILERFSAQQFPDLHSELNLSSLELGDSALYFCASSVRGGSEEKLFFGSGTQLSVL.

The rearrangement links TRBV28 to TRBJ1-1; D is ambiguous. The V and J ends lost 6 bases and 3 bases respectively, with 8 bases between them. CDR3 length: 12 amino acids. Germline V gene lookup returns CDR1 MDHEN and CDR2 SYDVKM. The CDR3 region has the DNA TGTGCCAGCAGCCTTTCCTACACTGAAGCTTTCTTT. This encodes CASSLSYTEAFF.

The V and J genes are TRBV27 and TRBJ2-7; tentative D call: TRBD1 (6 bases). V lost 5 bases and J 4 bases, leaving 12 bases between the germline ends. Germline CDR1 and CDR2: MNHEY and SMNVEV (reference sequence). This CDR3 contains 13 residues. CDR3 sequence reads: CASSRAGQYEQYF. DNA of the CDR3: TGTGCCAGCAGTCGAGCTGGACAGTACGAGCAGTACTTC.

V usage is TRBV5-6 and J usage is TRBJ1-1; D is ambiguous. V dropped 0 bases and J dropped 1 base, with 7 bases sitting between them. The CDR3 is made up of 14 amino acids. Germline V CDR1 and CDR2: SGHDT, YYEEEE. The CDR3 protein is CASSLGHGNTEAFF. CDR3 nucleotide sequence: TGTGCCAGCAGCTTGGGTCACGGGAACACTGAAGCTTTCTTT.

This chain uses TRBV30 with TRBJ1-2; D gene uncertain. CDR1 and CDR2 from the germline V gene are GTSNPN and SVGIG (reference sequence). V was clipped by 5 bases and J by 9 bases, with 19 bases between them. The CDR3 is 13 amino acids. The CDR3 loop reads CAWDVPRRVSYTF. CDR3 DNA: TGTGCCTGGGACGTCCCCCGTAGGGTTAGCTACACCTTC.

The genes are TRBV6-5 and TRBJ1-2; the match to TRBD1 covers 7 bases. CDR1 MNHEY and CDR2 SVGAGI come from the germline V gene. Losses at the gene ends were 6 bases for V and 7 bases for J; bases not matched to a gene: 14. The length of the CDR3 is 15 residues. The CDR3 is CASSIRDSPPVGYTF. CDR3 in DNA: TGTGCCAGCAGCATCCGGGACAGCCCCCCGGTTGGCTACACCTTC.

The gene calls are TRBV19 and TRBJ2-3; possible D gene TRBD1, 6 bases. This CDR3 contains 15 residues. Germline V gene lookup returns CDR1 LNHDA and CDR2 SQIVND (reference sequence). Trimming removed 6 bases from V and 2 bases from J, with 15 bases in between. CDR3 loop: CASRIRDTLTDTQYF. The CDR3 DNA reads as TGTGCCAGTAGAATCCGGGACACACTCACAGATACGCAGTATTTT. Filled out from reference TRBV19 and TRBJ2-3, the complete variable domain reads DGGITQSPKYLFRKEGQNVTLSCEQNLNHDAMYWYRQDPGQGLRLIYYSQIVNDFQKGDIAEGYSVSREKKESFPLTVTSAQKNPTAFYLCASRIRDTLTDTQYFGPGTRLTVL.

The V call is TRBV6-5, the J call TRBJ1-2; D remains unclear. Germline V lookup: CDR1 MNHEY, CDR2 SVGAGI. The CDR3 length is 15 residues. V lost 2 bases and J 4 bases, leaving 14 bases between the germline ends. The CDR3: CASSYEALVPYGYTF. DNA for the CDR3: TGTGCCAGCAGTTACGAGGCGCTTGTCCCCTATGGCTACACCTTC.

The chain recombines TRBV6-5 with TRBJ2-1, with D possibly TRBD1 on 5 matching bases. CDR1 and CDR2 (germline): MNHEY, SVGAGI. The CDR3 has 14 residues. The V end was cut by 6 bases, the J end by 3 bases, with 12 bases between. In nucleotides, the CDR3 is TGTGCCAGCAGAACCCAGGGAATCTACAATGAGCAGTTCTTC. This sequence encodes CASRTQGIYNEQFF.

This chain joins TRBV5-1 and TRBJ1-6; a possible D gene is TRBD1 (5 bases). This CDR3 region has 15 residues. CDR1 is SGHRS, CDR2 YFSETQ, per germline. V was pared by 0 bases and J by 8 bases, with 12 bases between. The CDR3 coding sequence is TGCGCCAGCAGCTTGGGGGAGGGACGGTATTCACCCCTCCACTTT. Protein: CASSLGEGRYSPLHF.

The chain recombines TRBV19 with TRBJ1-4, with D possibly being TRBD1 (5 bases). This CDR3 region has 15 residues. With 6 bases removed from V and 4 bases from J, the gap between germline ends came to 15 bases. The V gene's germline CDR1 is LNHDA and CDR2 SQIVND (reference sequence). Here the CDR3 reads CASRHGTADNEKLFF. DNA for the CDR3: TGTGCCAGTAGACACGGGACCGCCGATAATGAAAAACTGTTTTTT.

The chain couples TRBV15 to TRBJ1-5, with D unresolved. With 0 bases removed from V and 0 bases from J, the gap between germline ends came to 6 bases. In germline, CDR1 is LNHNV, CDR2 YYDKDF (reference sequence). This CDR3 is built from 15 residues. The chain's CDR3 is CATSRERDSNQPQHF. CDR3 nucleotide sequence: TGTGCCACCAGCAGAGAGAGAGATAGCAATCAGCCCCAGCATTTT.

CDR3 nucleotides: TGTGCCAGCAGTTTAAGGCGGGTCCTCACAGATACGCAGTATTTT. Translating it yields CASSLRRVLTDTQYF. The V and J genes are TRBV27 and TRBJ2-3, with a weak D call TRBD2 (5 bases). CDR3 length: 15 amino acids. Trimming stripped 2 bases from V and 2 bases from J, with 11 bases between. The germline CDR1 and CDR2 sequences are MNHEY and SMNVEV (reference sequence).

The chain has TRBV27 and TRBJ2-7; possible D gene TRBD1, 5 bases. Germline V gene sequence: CDR1 MNHEY, CDR2 SMNVEV (reference sequence). Trimming stripped 6 bases from V and 1 base from J, with 16 bases between. This CDR3 is built from 15 residues. The CDR3 protein is CASSPGRVLSYEQYF. In DNA, the CDR3 is TGTGCCAGCAGCCCGGGCAGGGTCTTATCCTACGAGCAGTACTTC.

The V call is TRBV21-1, the J call TRBJ2-1. TRBV21-1 is flagged as a pseudogene. This CDR3 spans 22 amino acids. The CDR3 DNA follows: TGTGCCAGCAGCAAAGCCCCAACCCCGACTTCGCGACGCCCAGGCTTATACAATGAGCAGTTCTTC. Its translation is CASSKAPTPTSRRPGLYNEQFF.

The chain couples TRBV19 to TRBJ2-7, with D maybe TRBD1 (5 bases). V dropped 3 bases and J dropped 3 bases, with 12 bases sitting between them. The CDR3 covers 14 residues. Germline lookup yields CDR1 LNHDA and CDR2 SQIVND (reference sequence). The CDR3 sequence is CASSIPGQVYEQYF. The DNA of the CDR3 is TGTGCCAGTAGTATCCCAGGGCAGGTCTACGAGCAGTACTTC.

V is TRBV19 and J is TRBJ2-6; D gene ambiguous. Germline V lookup: CDR1 LNHDA, CDR2 SQIVND (reference sequence). The CDR3 consists of 14 residues. The ends were cut back, 6 bases at V and 0 bases at J, with 6 bases in the middle. The DNA for the CDR3 is TGTGCCAGTAGACAAGGCTCTGGGGCCAACGTCCTGACTTTC. As protein: CASRQGSGANVLTF.